These 25 T cell receptor beta chains were sequenced from one sample in a study of CD8 T cells in Susac syndrome. About 0.5 to 1 ug RNA was reverse transcribed with random hexamers. TCRdb ran MiXCR on the immunoSEQ multiplex PCR reads and lists one entry per CDR3 protein. Counted here are some 130,000 distinct CDR3 sequences, over 90% occurring once; the ten biggest clones make up approximately 0.18%. Sequencing was performed on CD8+ T cells from PBMCs. The receptors here all came from a human donor with Susac syndrome.

This clonotype was detected a few times. The chain carries TRBV30 and TRBJ2-3; no definite D call. The CDR3 sequence is 13 residues long. V dropped 4 bases and J dropped 6 bases, with 14 bases sitting between them. The germline gives CDR1 GTSNPN, CDR2 SVGIG (reference sequence). The CDR3, as DNA: TGTGCCTGGAAGCTGGATCTTTCGGATACGCAGTATTTT. This encodes CAWKLDLSDTQYF. Full variable domain (remainder filled in from reference TRBV30 and TRBJ2-3): SQTIHQWPATLVQPVGSPLSLECTVEGTSNPNLYWYRQAAGRGLQLLFYSVGIGQISSEVPQNLSASRPQDRQFILSSKKLLLSDSGFYLCAWKLDLSDTQYFGPGTRLTVL.

The CDR3 loop reads CASSHLASGRYNEQFF. In nucleotides, the CDR3 is TGTGCCAGCAGCCACCTTGCTAGCGGGAGGTACAATGAGCAGTTCTTC. V gene TRBV11-3 combines with J gene TRBJ2-1; 11 bases map to TRBD2. Germline V gene data show CDR1 as SGHNT and CDR2 as YENEEA. The CDR3 is made up of 16 amino acids. Trimming took 5 bases from V and 4 from J; bases not matched to a gene: 7. The full variable domain, its missing parts supplied by reference TRBV11-3 and TRBJ2-1, is EAGVVQSPRYKIIEKKQPVAFWCNPISGHNTLYWYLQNLGQGPELLIRYENEEAVDDSQLPKDRFSAERLKGVDSTLKIQPAELGDSAVYLCASSHLASGRYNEQFFGPGTRLTVL.

V and J are TRBV28 and TRBJ2-2; D unresolved. This CDR3 comprises 18 residues. V gave up 6 bases and J gave up 3 bases, with 23 bases separating them. Per germline, CDR1 MDHEN and CDR2 SYDVKM. The CDR3 nucleotides read TGTGCCAGCAGCCTAACCAGAAGGAGCACTCCAGACACCGGGGAGCTGTTTTTT. Its protein product is CASSLTRRSTPDTGELFF. The full variable domain, rest sourced from reference TRBV28 and TRBJ2-2, is DVKVTQSSRYLVKRTGEKVFLECVQDMDHENMFWYRQDPGLGLRLIYFSYDVKMKEKGDIPEGYSVSREKKERFSLILESASTNQTSMYLCASSLTRRSTPDTGELFFGEGSRLTVL.

The CDR3 coding sequence is TGTGCCAGTAGGGGACAGGGGTTCCATGGCTACACCTTC. It is translated as CASRGQGFHGYTF. This chain joins TRBV19 and TRBJ1-2, with 10 bases matching TRBD1. CDR1 is LNHDA and CDR2 is SQIVND in the germline V gene (reference sequence). V shed 6 bases and J 6 bases; nucleotides not matched to a gene: 4. The CDR3 contains 13 residues. The full variable domain, its missing parts supplied by reference TRBV19 and TRBJ1-2, is DGGITQSPKYLFRKEGQNVTLSCEQNLNHDAMYWYRQDPGQGLRLIYYSQIVNDFQKGDIAEGYSVSREKKESFPLTVTSAQKNPTAFYLCASRGQGFHGYTFGSGTRLTVV.

The chain joins TRBV29-1 to TRBJ2-3; D unresolved. The CDR3 extends over 15 amino acids. V gave up 6 bases and J gave up 0 bases, with 16 bases separating them. Germline-derived CDR1 and CDR2 are SQVTM and ANQGSEA. The CDR3 reads CSVMGIGSSTDTQYF. The DNA for the CDR3 is TGCAGCGTAATGGGTATAGGGTCTAGCACAGATACGCAGTATTTT.

As to this clonotype: A read error may produce the germline difference seen at one junction end. J is TRBJ1-5 and V is TRBV19; D is unclear. Per the germline V gene, CDR1 is LNHDA and CDR2 is SQIVND (reference sequence). This CDR3 region has 14 residues. The DNA for the CDR3 is TGTGCCAGCAGTATTTCAGGCTACAATCAGCCCCAGCATTTT. Encoded protein: CASSISGYNQPQHF.

J is TRBJ2-7 and V is TRBV5-6; 8 bases align to TRBD2. The germline gives CDR1 SGHDT, CDR2 YYEEEE. This CDR3 contains 14 residues. J lost 3 bases, V lost 2 bases, and 4 bases had no gene match. CDR3 amino acids: CASSFGTSFYEQYF. The CDR3 DNA sequence: TGTGCCAGCAGCTTCGGGACTAGTTTCTACGAGCAGTACTTC.

The chain recombines TRBV19 with TRBJ2-7, with D perhaps TRBD1 (5 bases). This CDR3 has 16 amino acids. V lost 4 bases and J lost 2, with 18 bases in between. Germline V gene lookup returns CDR1 LNHDA and CDR2 SQIVND (reference sequence). In DNA, the CDR3 is TGTGCCAGTAGTACAAGCCTAGGACATCGGGCCTACGAGCAGTACTTC. Residues: CASSTSLGHRAYEQYF.

The chain joins TRBV20-1 to TRBJ2-2; 7 nucleotides agree with TRBD2. V lost 3 bases, J lost 3 bases, and 10 bases stayed unmatched. The CDR3 has 16 amino acids. Germline V gene data show CDR1 as DFQATT and CDR2 as SNEGSKA (reference sequence). CDR3 bases: TGCAGTGCTAGGGCTTCTAGCGGAGCCTACACCGGGGAGCTGTTTTTT. Protein product: CSARASSGAYTGELFF.

The chain is built from TRBV5-1 and TRBJ2-1; D remains ambiguous. Per the germline V gene, CDR1 is SGHRS and CDR2 is YFSETQ. V lost 2 bases to trimming and J lost 8 bases, with 11 bases between them. The CDR3 contains 13 residues. The CDR3 spells CASSFLGGDEQFF. The CDR3 DNA is TGCGCCAGCAGCTTTCTCGGTGGCGATGAGCAGTTCTTC.

This clonotype showed up just once. The CDR3 bases are TGTGCCAGCAGCTTTGGATCGACTAGCGGGAGGCGAACTAGCACAGATACGCAGTATTTT. Translating it yields CASSFGSTSGRRTSTDTQYF. The chain employs TRBV11-1 and TRBJ2-3, with 13 bases lining up with TRBD2. The J segment lost 0 bases and the V segment lost 3 bases, leaving 12 bases of the junction unmatched. Per germline, CDR1 SGHAT and CDR2 FQDESV (reference sequence). This CDR3 comprises 20 residues.

The chain is built from TRBV4-1 and TRBJ2-3, with D unresolved. Looked up from germline, CDR1 is MGHRA and CDR2 is YSYEKL. The CDR3 totals 13 residues. Trimming took off 4 bases at V and 7 bases at J, with 12 bases between the two ends. CDR3 sequence reads: CASSPLGENTQYF. DNA for the CDR3: TGCGCCAGCAGCCCCCTTGGCGAAAATACGCAGTATTTT.

This clonotype was counted a single time. This rearrangement joins TRBV15 to TRBJ2-7; TRBD1 or TRBD2 may be the D gene (5 bases each). This CDR3 contains 15 residues. CDR1 LNHNV and CDR2 YYDKDF come from the germline V gene (reference sequence). The germline V and J ends were trimmed by 5 bases and 1 base, with 15 bases remaining between them. CDR3 residues: CATSGHVGESYEQYF. The CDR3 DNA reads TGTGCCACCAGCGGACACGTTGGGGAGTCCTACGAGCAGTACTTC.

This rearrangement joins TRBV27 to TRBJ2-4; D is unresolved. This CDR3 is 13 amino acids long. V lost 2 bases and J lost 4, with 6 bases in between. From germline, CDR1 is MNHEY and CDR2 SMNVEV (reference sequence). The CDR3 protein is CASSLGRKNIQYF. The CDR3 coding sequence is TGTGCCAGCAGTTTAGGCAGAAAAAACATTCAGTACTTC.

At least ten counts were recorded for this clonotype. The rearrangement joins TRBV12-3 or TRBV12-4 to TRBJ2-7; D unresolved. Trimming shortened V by 5 bases and J by 0 bases, and 2 bases separated the two germline ends. The CDR3 extends over 11 amino acids. CDR3 coding DNA: TGTGCCAGCAGTCCCTCCTACGAGCAGTACTTC. It yields the protein CASSPSYEQYF.

This chain links TRBV3-1 with TRBJ2-7; 7 bases align to TRBD2. This CDR3 spans 15 amino acids. V shed 0 bases, J shed 4 bases, and the junction held 6 bases outside the gene matches. Per germline, CDR1 LGHDT and CDR2 YNNKEL (reference sequence). CDR3 region: CASSQEEAGAYEQYF. CDR3 DNA sequence: TGTGCCAGCAGCCAAGAAGAGGCGGGAGCTTACGAGCAGTACTTC.

This chain connects TRBV12-3 or TRBV12-4 to TRBJ2-3, with 9 bases that match TRBD2. The CDR3 is 14 residues long. J lost 5 bases, V lost 8 bases, and 8 bases had no gene match. CDR3 region: CASGSGSSGDTQYF. The CDR3 DNA is TGTGCCAGCGGTAGCGGGAGTAGCGGAGATACGCAGTATTTT.

The V gene is TRBV7-3, the J gene TRBJ2-2; maybe TRBD2 (5 bases). Germline V gene sequence: CDR1 SGHTA, CDR2 FQGTGA. V lost 2 bases and J lost 6, with 7 bases in between. This CDR3 region has 13 residues. The CDR3 reads CASSLSGSGELFF. DNA of the CDR3: TGTGCCAGCAGCTTATCGGGGTCCGGGGAGCTGTTTTTT.

The CDR3 region has the DNA TGCGCCAGCAGCCAGGATTCTTGGGGACTAGCGAGTGTCACAGATACGCAGTATTTT. Protein sequence: CASSQDSWGLASVTDTQYF. The gene calls are TRBV4-1 and TRBJ2-3, with 10 bases that match TRBD2. The length of the CDR3 is 19 residues. Germline CDR1 MGHRA, CDR2 YSYEKL. Trimming took 3 bases from V and 2 from J; bases not matched to a gene: 14.

The chain links TRBV12-3 or TRBV12-4 to TRBJ2-7; D unresolved. CDR3 length: 13 amino acids. With 1 base removed from V and 6 bases from J, the gap between germline ends came to 10 bases. The chain's CDR3 is CASSLVSSAEQYF. The CDR3 DNA sequence: TGTGCCAGCAGTTTAGTCTCCTCGGCCGAGCAGTACTTC.

The chain uses TRBV6-5 and TRBJ2-1, with 10 bases fitting TRBD1. The V gene end was trimmed by 2 bases and the J gene end by 4 bases; junction bases not matched to a gene: 8. CDR1 and CDR2 from the germline V gene are MNHEY and SVGAGI. CDR3 length: 17 residues. CDR3 region: CASSYGGQGGTYNEQFF. The CDR3 bases are TGTGCCAGCAGTTACGGTGGACAGGGGGGGACTTACAATGAGCAGTTCTTC.

The chain is built from TRBV28 and TRBJ2-5; D could derive from TRBD1 or TRBD2 (6 bases each). Germline-derived CDR1 and CDR2 are MDHEN and SYDVKM. The V end lost 10 bases, the J end lost 2 bases, and 20 bases lay between the germline ends. The CDR3 spans 15 residues. CDR3 loop: CATSDGGSWQETQYF. For the CDR3, the DNA is TGTGCCACGTCCGACGGGGGCAGTTGGCAAGAGACCCAGTACTTC.

This clonotype has just a few counts. The chain is built from TRBV12-3 or TRBV12-4 and TRBJ2-7; D gene uncertain. V was pared by 0 bases and J by 6 bases, with 3 bases between. This CDR3 spans 11 amino acids. The CDR3 nucleotides are TGTGCCAGCAGTTTAGCCGGCGAGCAGTACTTC. It is translated as CASSLAGEQYF.

The chain uses TRBV6-1 and TRBJ2-7, with a possible D match to TRBD2 (5 bases). Trimming cost V 9 bases and J 6 bases, with 9 bases left between them. Per the germline V gene, CDR1 is MNHNS and CDR2 is SASEGT. The CDR3 has 10 residues. The CDR3 reads CASGRGEQYF. CDR3 sequence (DNA): TGTGCCAGTGGTCGGGGCGAGCAGTACTTC.

Note on this clonotype: A junction boundary mismatches the germline segment, possibly from a read error. The V call is TRBV9, the J call TRBJ2-1; 11 bases are a match to TRBD2. CDR3 length equals 12 residues. Germline CDR1 and CDR2: SGDLS and YYNGEE. The CDR3 nucleotides read TGTACCAGCAGCGCTAGCGGGGGGGAGCAGTTCTTC. Encoded protein: CTSSASGGEQFF.